A single sample is the source of the 8 T cell receptor beta chains below, sequenced in a study of radiotherapy plus CTLA-4 blockade in lung cancer. Method: immunoSEQ multiplex PCR; TCRdb's copy keeps in-frame clones and lacks some. The sample includes over 100,000 clones, 81% of them seen just once. Source: peripheral blood, taken from a patient treated with radiotherapy plus ipilimumab. The receptors derive from a human donor with non-small cell lung cancer that progressed on radiotherapy plus ipilimumab. Some clones in this sample may be carry-over from other donors' samples.

The chain carries TRBV7-6 and TRBJ2-1; possibly TRBD1 for D (5 bases). Germline V gives CDR1 SGHVS, CDR2 FNYEAQ. With 4 bases removed from V and 7 bases from J, the gap between germline ends came to 20 bases. The length of the CDR3 is 16 residues. Here the CDR3 DNA reads TGTGCCAGCAGCTCGGTCTCGACAGACCCTAGTAATGAGCAGTTCTTC. This translates into CASSSVSTDPSNEQFF.

The chain employs TRBV19 and TRBJ1-6; no reliable D call. V lost 5 bases, J lost 10 bases, and 18 bases lay in between. The CDR3 loop spans 15 amino acids. Germline CDR1 is LNHDA and CDR2 is SQIVND (reference sequence). CDR3 nucleotides: TGTGCCAGTAGTGTAAGCCGGGGTCCCGAATCACCCCTCCACTTT. The encoded protein is CASSVSRGPESPLHF.

This chain connects TRBV5-6 to TRBJ2-7; no clear D gene. The V and J ends lost 5 bases and 3 bases respectively, with 21 bases between them. CDR1 is SGHDT and CDR2 is YYEEEE in the germline V gene. There are 16 residues in the CDR3. The CDR3 nucleotides read TGTGCCAGCAGGCCGGCGTGGGAACCTACTTACTACGAGCAGTACTTC. This translates into CASRPAWEPTYYEQYF.

The chain employs TRBV7-2 and TRBJ2-7; 9 nucleotides match TRBD2. CDR1 and CDR2 from the germline V gene are SGHTA and FQGNSA. Germline trimming cut 2 bases from V and 6 bases from J; bases unmatched to any gene: 8. The CDR3 totals 15 residues. The CDR3 coding sequence is TGTGCCAGCAGCTTACGCGGGGGGGCCGGGGGCGAGCAGTACTTC. This gives the protein CASSLRGGAGGEQYF.

The chain links TRBV30 to TRBJ2-7, with a weak D call TRBD1 (6 bases). The germline gives CDR1 GTSNPN, CDR2 SVGIG (reference sequence). This CDR3 is 14 amino acids long. V lost 3 bases to trimming and J lost 4 bases, with 16 bases between them. Here the CDR3 DNA reads TGTGCCTGGAGCGCCTTTACAGGGAAATACGAGCAGTACTTC. It translates to CAWSAFTGKYEQYF.

The chain combines TRBV7-8 with TRBJ1-1; D gene unclear. The V gene's germline CDR1 is SGHVS and CDR2 FQNEAQ. Deletions cut 0 bases from V and 7 bases from J, with 12 bases between. This CDR3 comprises 14 residues. The CDR3 nucleotides read TGTGCCAGCAGCTTAGCTGGGCCAGGCCTTGAAGCTTTCTTT. Residues: CASSLAGPGLEAFF. Filled out from reference TRBV7-8 and TRBJ1-1, the complete variable domain reads GAGVSQSPRYKVAKRGQDVALRCDPISGHVSLFWYQQALGQGPEFLTYFQNEAQLDKSGLPSDRFFAERPEGSVSTLKIQRTQQEDSAVYLCASSLAGPGLEAFFGQGTRLTVV.

V is TRBV4-1 and J is TRBJ2-4; 9 bases line up with TRBD1. The CDR3 extends over 16 amino acids. V lost 6 bases, J lost 3 bases, and 9 bases stayed unmatched. CDR1 is MGHRA and CDR2 is YSYEKL in the germline V gene. CDR3 in DNA: TGCGCCAGCAGTCCCACAGGGGGCAGGGTCAAAAACATTCAGTACTTC. It is translated as CASSPTGGRVKNIQYF.

This chain joins TRBV2 and TRBJ2-3; 8 bases line up with TRBD2. The V gene end was trimmed by 3 bases and the J gene end by 6 bases; junction bases not matched to a gene: 8. Germline V gene lookup returns CDR1 SNHLY and CDR2 FYNNEI. CDR3 length equals 15 residues. The CDR3 loop is CASSEDSGVGDTQYF. As DNA, the CDR3 is TGTGCCAGCAGTGAGGATAGCGGGGTTGGGGATACGCAGTATTTT.